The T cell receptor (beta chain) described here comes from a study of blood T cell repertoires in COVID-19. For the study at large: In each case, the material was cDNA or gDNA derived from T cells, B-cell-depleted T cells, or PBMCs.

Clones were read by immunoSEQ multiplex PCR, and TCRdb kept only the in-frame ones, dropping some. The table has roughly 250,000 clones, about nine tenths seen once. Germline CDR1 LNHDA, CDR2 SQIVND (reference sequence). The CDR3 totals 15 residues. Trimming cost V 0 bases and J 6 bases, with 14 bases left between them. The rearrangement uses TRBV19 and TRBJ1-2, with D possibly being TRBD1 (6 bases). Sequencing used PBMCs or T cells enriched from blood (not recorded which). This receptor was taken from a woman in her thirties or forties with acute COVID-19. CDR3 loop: CASSIEGGTKNGYTF. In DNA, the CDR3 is TGTGCCAGTAGTATAGAAGGGGGAACGAAGAATGGCTACACCTTC.